This is a list of T cell receptor beta chains from one sample in a study of T-cell reconstitution after alpha-beta-depleted transplantation in children. Using its own MiXCR run on the PCR reads, TCRdb lists one record per CDR3 protein. Altogether about 980,000 distinct CDR3 sequences are present, 25% to 30% being singletons, with the ten largest covering about 28%. Specimen: PBMCs, mostly from graft donor cells, collected 360 days after TCRalphabeta/CD19-depleted stem cell transplant. All receptors come from a boy younger than two who had a stem cell transplant for SCID, so the T cells may come from the graft donor. The CDR3 runs from the conserved cysteine through the conserved F or W. D genes are given only for firm matches.

d_call: .; v_call: TRBV20-1; j_call: TRBJ1-1; cdr3_aa: CSASRRGMNTEAFF
d_call: TRBD1; v_call: TRBV5-1; j_call: TRBJ1-2; cdr3_aa: CASSLAPTGDGYTF
d_call: .; v_call: TRBV20-1; j_call: TRBJ1-1; cdr3_aa: CSAMDRAQHFLNTEAFF
d_call: .; v_call: TRBV10-3; j_call: TRBJ2-5; cdr3_aa: CAISESTATLETQYF
d_call: TRBD2; v_call: TRBV12-3/TRBV12-4; j_call: TRBJ2-1; cdr3_aa: CASTHERGETGLYNEQFF
d_call: .; v_call: TRBV27; j_call: TRBJ2-2; cdr3_aa: CASSFYDGELFF
d_call: .; v_call: TRBV29-1; j_call: TRBJ2-1; cdr3_aa: CSVSRGGNEQFF
d_call: .; v_call: TRBV5-1; j_call: TRBJ2-7; cdr3_aa: CASSFSPGENYEQYF
d_call: TRBD2; v_call: TRBV4-3; j_call: TRBJ2-1; cdr3_aa: CASSQVSGGGYNEQFF
d_call: .; v_call: TRBV5-1; j_call: TRBJ2-3; cdr3_aa: CASRVESGPTDTQYF
d_call: TRBD2; v_call: TRBV10-2; j_call: TRBJ2-7; cdr3_aa: CASSRSTGASGLVEQYF
d_call: .; v_call: TRBV5-1; j_call: TRBJ2-2; cdr3_aa: CASSRTVAENTGELFF
d_call: .; v_call: TRBV12-3/TRBV12-4; j_call: TRBJ2-5; cdr3_aa: CASSHATGLETQYF
d_call: TRBD1; v_call: TRBV5-1; j_call: TRBJ1-2; cdr3_aa: CASSWGTGGSYGYTF
d_call: .; v_call: TRBV24-1; j_call: TRBJ2-2; cdr3_aa: CATSDKGPGELFF
d_call: TRBD1; v_call: TRBV11-2; j_call: TRBJ2-1; cdr3_aa: CASSLGDRVQFF
d_call: .; v_call: TRBV5-1; j_call: TRBJ1-1; cdr3_aa: CASSPPGGANTEAFF
d_call: .; v_call: TRBV5-1; j_call: TRBJ1-1; cdr3_aa: CASSLTAPKETEAFF
d_call: .; v_call: TRBV5-6; j_call: TRBJ1-1; cdr3_aa: CATQGGHGFTEAFF
d_call: .; v_call: TRBV5-1; j_call: TRBJ1-1; cdr3_aa: CASSPTATVNTEAFF
d_call: .; v_call: TRBV12-3/TRBV12-4; j_call: TRBJ2-3; cdr3_aa: CASSPALGRTQYF
d_call: .; v_call: TRBV9; j_call: TRBJ2-3; cdr3_aa: CASSVPDAGLTDTQYF